The 18 T cell receptor beta chains below all came from one sample that was sequenced in a study of T cells in Graves' hyperthyroidism and ophthalmopathy. RNA transcripts provided the source from which TCR beta CDR3 regions were amplified. The HTBI primer set served for first-round RT-PCR of the TCR CDR3. TCRdb re-analysed the multiplex PCR reads in MiXCR, keeping a single row per CDR3 protein. Of over 700,000 distinct CDR3 sequences listed, about 38% are singletons. The sequencing sample was made of blood. Receptors were obtained from a man aged 18 to 29 with Graves' hyperthyroidism.

Concerning this clonotype: A much larger clone sits a single nucleotide away, making a read error possible. The chain joins TRBV15 to TRBJ2-7; D gene ambiguous. The V end lost 3 bases, the J end lost 4 bases, and 13 bases lay between the germline ends. The CDR3 length is 14 residues. Germline V CDR1 and CDR2: LNHNV, YYDKDF (reference sequence). CDR3 amino acids: CATSSGRDGYEQYF. In DNA, the CDR3 is TGTGCCACCAGCAGTGGCCGTGACGGTTACGAGCAGTACTTC. Full variable domain (remainder filled in from reference TRBV15 and TRBJ2-7): DAMVIQNPRYQVTQFGKPVTLSCSQTLNHNVMYWYQQKSSQAPKLLFHYYDKDFNNEADTPDNFQSRRPNTSFCFLDIRSPGLGDTAMYLCATSSGRDGYEQYFGPGTRLTVT.

This clonotype was found a few times. The genes are TRBV5-5 and TRBJ1-1; D remains unclear. V lost 4 bases and J 6 bases, leaving 13 bases between the germline ends. The CDR3 loop spans 13 amino acids. CDR1 is SGHKS, CDR2 YYEKEE, per germline (reference sequence). Here the CDR3 reads CASSLPFVSEAFF. The CDR3 DNA sequence: TGTGCCAGCAGCCTCCCCTTCGTGTCTGAAGCTTTCTTT.

This chain connects TRBV20-1 to TRBJ1-4; D not resolved. Trimming took 2 bases from V and 0 from J, leaving 13 bases between them. This CDR3 region has 16 residues. Germline V lookup: CDR1 DFQATT, CDR2 SNEGSKA (reference sequence). The CDR3 reads CSARMQTRATNEKLFF. CDR3 coding DNA: TGCAGTGCTAGAATGCAGACTCGGGCAACTAATGAAAAACTGTTTTTT.

The chain employs TRBV7-9 and TRBJ2-7; TRBD1 aligns across 7 bases. The end of the DNA is better explained by TRBJ2-4, so the J call may be wrong. Germline assignment: CDR1 SEHNR and CDR2 FQNEAQ (reference sequence). This CDR3 has 12 residues. In DNA, the CDR3 is TGTGCCAGCAGCTTGGACAGGAGCATTCAGTACTTC. Its translation: CASSLDRSIQYF.

The chain carries TRBV7-9 and TRBJ1-5; possible D gene TRBD1, 6 bases. CDR1 and CDR2 from the germline V gene are SEHNR and FQNEAQ (reference sequence). The CDR3 is 14 amino acids. V gave up 2 bases and J gave up 7 bases, with 12 bases separating them. CDR3 protein: CASSLSEGGQPQHF. CDR3 coding DNA: TGTGCCAGCAGCTTAAGTGAGGGGGGACAGCCCCAGCATTTT.

The V gene is TRBV7-9, the J gene TRBJ2-2; D ambiguous. Trimming removed 3 bases from V and 1 base from J, with 9 bases in between. CDR3 length: 15 amino acids. From germline, CDR1 is SEHNR and CDR2 FQNEAQ (reference sequence). DNA for the CDR3: TGTGCCAGCAGCTTGACCGACGGGAACACCGGGGAGCTGTTTTTT. Protein: CASSLTDGNTGELFF.

The rearrangement uses TRBV15 and TRBJ1-5; 9 bases fit TRBD1. Germline values: CDR1 LNHNV, CDR2 YYDKDF (reference sequence). V dropped 0 bases and J dropped 7; count of bases not matched to a gene: 10. CDR3 length equals 17 residues. This CDR3 reads CATSRDGWDRVSQPQHF. The CDR3, as DNA: TGTGCCACCAGCAGAGATGGTTGGGACAGGGTTTCCCAGCCCCAGCATTTT.

The rearrangement joins TRBV5-4 to TRBJ2-6; 7 bases line up with TRBD2. The germline CDR1 and CDR2 sequences are SGHNT and YYREEE (reference sequence). The CDR3 extends over 17 amino acids. The V and J ends lost 4 bases and 2 bases, in that order; junction bases with no gene match: 9. CDR3 sequence reads: CASSPTGEGPGANVLTF. The CDR3 DNA sequence: TGTGCCAGCAGCCCGACCGGGGAGGGGCCTGGGGCCAACGTCCTGACTTTC. Full variable domain (outside the CDR3, taken from reference TRBV5-4 and TRBJ2-6): ETGVTQSPTHLIKTRGQQVTLRCSSQSGHNTVSWYQQALGQGPQFIFQYYREEENGRGNFPPRFSGLQFPNYSSELNVNALELDDSALYLCASSPTGEGPGANVLTFGAGSRLTVL.

With regard to this clonotype: Sequence at one end of the junction differs from germline and may be a read error. V and J are TRBV20-1 and TRBJ2-7, with TRBD2 matching over 16 bases. This CDR3 comprises 19 residues. Germline V lookup: CDR1 DFQATT, CDR2 SNEGSKA (reference sequence). The CDR3 DNA sequence: TGCAGTGCTAGAGATATCAGTGGGACTAGCGGGAGGGGCGGGTACGAGCAGTACTTT. Amino acid sequence: CSARDISGTSGRGGYEQYF.

This clonotype came up many times. The chain employs TRBV12-3 or TRBV12-4 and TRBJ2-5, with 12 positions matching TRBD2. CDR3 length: 15 residues. Germline trimming cut 7 bases from V and 4 bases from J; bases unmatched to any gene: 7. The CDR3 DNA follows: TGTGCCAGCACCGCACTAGCGGGGGGAGGAGAGACCCAGTACTTC. Its protein product is CASTALAGGGETQYF.

The chain joins TRBV9 to TRBJ1-1, with a possible D match to TRBD1 (6 bases). Germline lookup yields CDR1 SGDLS and CDR2 YYNGEE. This CDR3 region has 14 residues. V lost 7 bases, J lost 1 base, and 14 bases lay in between. The CDR3 loop reads CASSRGISNTEAFF. The CDR3 nucleotides are TGTGCCAGCTCTAGGGGGATTTCGAACACTGAAGCTTTCTTT.

The V gene is TRBV20-1, the J gene TRBJ2-5; D is ambiguous. In germline, CDR1 is DFQATT, CDR2 SNEGSKA (reference sequence). The V gene lost 7 bases and the J gene lost 5 bases, with 11 bases spanning the gap. CDR3 length: 11 residues. CDR3 loop: CSVRTVETQYF. The CDR3 bases are TGCAGTGTCCGGACGGTCGAGACCCAGTACTTC.

V and J are TRBV6-5 and TRBJ1-5, with D possibly TRBD1 on 5 matching bases. V was cut by 6 bases and J by 6 bases, with 12 bases left in between. The CDR3 has 13 amino acids. Looked up from germline, CDR1 is MNHEY and CDR2 is SVGAGI. In DNA, the CDR3 is TGTGCCAGCAGGGGGGGTCTCGCTCAGCCCCAGCATTTT. Translating it yields CASRGGLAQPQHF.

The chain uses TRBV29-1 and TRBJ2-7; perhaps D is TRBD1 or TRBD2 (5 bases each). The germline V and J ends were trimmed by 5 bases and 0 bases, with 11 bases remaining between them. Germline CDR1 and CDR2: SQVTM and ANQGSEA. The CDR3 is made up of 13 amino acids. The CDR3 nucleotides are TGCAGCGTTCGGGACCCGAGCTCCTACGAGCAGTACTTC. Amino acid sequence: CSVRDPSSYEQYF.

The chain carries TRBV20-1 and TRBJ2-2; 8 positions match TRBD1. After removal of 1 base from V and 6 bases from J, the junction contained 7 bases not matched to a gene. Germline CDR1 and CDR2: DFQATT and SNEGSKA (reference sequence). The CDR3 has 15 residues. This CDR3 reads CSARGVETGAGELFF. For the CDR3, the DNA is TGCAGTGCTAGAGGAGTGGAGACAGGGGCCGGGGAGCTGTTTTTT.

This clonotype was seen ten or more times. The CDR3 DNA reads as TGTGCCAGCAGTGAATACGGAGCGGAGTTCGGGGCCCAGTACTTC. Residues: CASSEYGAEFGAQYF. This chain links TRBV25-1 with TRBJ2-5, with a possible D match to TRBD2 (5 bases). Germline V CDR1 and CDR2: MGHDK, SYGVNS. V was trimmed by 0 bases and J by 9 bases, leaving 17 bases between them. This CDR3 region has 15 residues.

The rearrangement uses TRBV29-1 and TRBJ2-7; 9 bases are a match to TRBD1. The germline V gene has CDR1 SQVTM and CDR2 ANQGSEA. J gave up 5 bases and V 6 bases, and 11 bases lay outside the gene matches. The CDR3 runs to 14 residues. For the CDR3, the DNA is TGCAGCGTCGCGGGAACCGGGACAGGGAACGAGCAGTACTTC. Amino acids: CSVAGTGTGNEQYF.

V gene TRBV2 combines with J gene TRBJ1-6, with TRBD1 as a possible D gene (5 bases). The CDR3 length is 14 residues. The germline CDR1 and CDR2 sequences are SNHLY and FYNNEI. The V end was cut by 6 bases, the J end by 7 bases, with 13 bases between. The CDR3 DNA reads as TGTGCCAGCAGGCCCCAGGCAGGGAATTCACCCCTCCACTTT. Translated, it gives CASRPQAGNSPLHF. The whole variable domain, remainder taken from reference TRBV2 and TRBJ1-6, is EPEVTQTPSHQVTQMGQEVILRCVPISNHLYFYWYRQILGQKVEFLVSFYNNEISEKSEIFDDQFSVERPDGSNFTLKIRSTKLEDSAMYFCASRPQAGNSPLHFGNGTRLTVT.